This T cell receptor beta chain was observed in a study of CD8+ T cells in alopecia areata. Indicated treatment: oral pan-JAK inhibitor, 5-10 mg twice daily. Obtained from alopecia areata patients were lesional scalp punch biopsies along with peripheral blood. T lymphocytes (CD4+ and CD8+) were sorted from PBMCs. This CDR3 comprises 16 residues. V lost 1 base and J lost 6, with 15 bases in between. Germline CDR1 is MGHRA and CDR2 is YSYEKL. Sequencing used cDNA as its template, made by extracting RNA and reverse transcribing it. Some clones are missing from TCRdb's copy, which holds only in-frame ones; the method was immunoSEQ multiplex PCR. In the table there are under 350,000 clones, 58% of which are singletons.

Sample: CD4+ T cells sorted from blood, taken at week 24, from a patient treated with tofacitinib. V and J are TRBV4-1 and TRBJ1-4; D is possibly TRBD1 (5 bases). The receptor comes from a human donor with alopecia areata. The CDR3 region has the DNA TGCGCCAGCAGCCAAGCGGGGGGAGGGTGGCATGAAAAACTGTTTTTT. Residues: CASSQAGGGWHEKLFF.